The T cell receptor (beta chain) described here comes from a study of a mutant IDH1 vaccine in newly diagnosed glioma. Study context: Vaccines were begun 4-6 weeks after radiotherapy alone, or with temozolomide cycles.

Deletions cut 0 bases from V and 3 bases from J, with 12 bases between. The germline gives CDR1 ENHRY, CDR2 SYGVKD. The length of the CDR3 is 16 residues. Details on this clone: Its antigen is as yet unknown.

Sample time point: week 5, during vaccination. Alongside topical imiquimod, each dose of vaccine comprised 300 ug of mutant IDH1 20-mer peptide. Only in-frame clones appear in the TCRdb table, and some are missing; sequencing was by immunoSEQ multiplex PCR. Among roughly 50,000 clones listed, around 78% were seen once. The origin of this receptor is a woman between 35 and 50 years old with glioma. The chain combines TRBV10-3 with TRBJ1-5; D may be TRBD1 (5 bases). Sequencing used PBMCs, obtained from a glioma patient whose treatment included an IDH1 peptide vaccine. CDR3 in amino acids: CAISESPGTNNQPQHF. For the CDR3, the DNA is TGTGCCATCAGTGAGTCGCCAGGGACTAACAATCAGCCCCAGCATTTT.